This is a list of T cell receptor beta chains from one sample in a study of PD-L1 blockade in urothelial cancer. Data came from immunoSEQ multiplex PCR; TCRdb stores just in-frame clones and leaves some out. Of around 33,000 clones listed, 82% were seen once; the top ten hold roughly 7.1%. This specimen was PBMCs, taken around atezolizumab (anti-PD-L1) treatment. All receptors derive from a man aged 55 to 69 with urothelial cancer. The CDR3 runs from the conserved cysteine through the conserved F or W. A D gene is named only where the DNA matches it firmly. Clone size is not always given. Where it is, it says once, few, many or a class for expanded clones.

TRBV30	TRBJ1-2	-	-	CAWSPQIQGNGYTF	TGTGCCTGGAGTCCTCAGATACAGGGAAATGGCTACACCTTC
TRBV9	TRBJ2-5	-	-	CASSVGPRDTQETQYF	TGTGCCAGCAGCGTAGGGCCCCGGGACACCCAAGAGACCCAGTACTTC
TRBV7-9	TRBJ2-7	-	-	CASSSGQYSYEQYF	TGTGCCAGCAGCTCTGGACAGTACTCCTACGAGCAGTACTTC
TRBV5-6	TRBJ2-5	-	-	CASSLQVIETQYF	TGTGCCAGCAGCTTGCAGGTAATAGAGACCCAGTACTTC
TRBV2	TRBJ1-6	-	TRBD1	CASIGDRNSPLHF	TGTGCCAGCATTGGGGACAGGAATTCACCCCTCCACTTT
TRBV5-1	TRBJ1-1	-	TRBD1	CASSNTGDTEAFF	TGCGCCAGCAGCAATACAGGGGACACTGAAGCTTTCTTT
TRBV5-1	TRBJ2-3	-	-	CASSLSRQVGDTQYF	TGCGCCAGCAGCTTGAGTCGACAGGTCGGGGATACGCAGTATTTT
TRBV28	TRBJ2-7	-	-	CATARDPSSEQYF	TGTGCCACTGCCCGGGATCCTTCGTCCGAGCAGTACTTC
TRBV11-2	TRBJ1-6	-	-	CASSLGTAYNSPLHF	TGTGCCAGCAGCTTAGGGACAGCCTATAATTCACCCCTCCACTTT
TRBV5-1	TRBJ1-4	-	-	CASQREANEKLFF	TGCGCCTCCCAAAGGGAGGCTAATGAAAAACTGTTTTTT
TRBV6-1	TRBJ2-7	-	-	CASRGQAYEQYF	TGTGCCAGCAGGGGCCAGGCTTACGAGCAGTACTTC
TRBV6-1	TRBJ2-7	-	-	CASSDRGALYEQYF	TGTGCCAGCAGTGACCGGGGGGCCCTTTACGAGCAGTACTTC
TRBV19	TRBJ1-5	-	TRBD1	CARRQGRYSNQPQHF	TGTGCCAGGCGACAGGGACGGTATAGCAATCAGCCCCAGCATTTT
TRBV6-4	TRBJ2-2	-	TRBD1	CASSPGTGTGELFF	TGTGCCAGCAGTCCCGGGACAGGGACCGGGGAGCTGTTTTTT
TRBV2	TRBJ2-7	-	-	CASSVAGYNYEQYF	TGTGCCAGCAGTGTCGCAGGGTATAACTACGAGCAGTACTTC
TRBV6-5	TRBJ1-2	few	TRBD1	CASSYTGTGLGGYTF	TGTGCCAGCAGTTATACCGGGACAGGGTTGGGCGGCTACACCTTC
TRBV2	TRBJ1-4	few	TRBD1	CASSGDRGNEKLFF	TGTGCCAGCAGTGGGGACAGGGGAAATGAAAAACTGTTTTTT
TRBV5-4	TRBJ2-2	-	TRBD2	CASTRSAGDTGELFF	TGTGCCAGCACCCGGTCAGCGGGGGACACCGGGGAGCTGTTTTTT
TRBV6-1	TRBJ2-7	once	TRBD1	CASSTGGREQYF	TGTGCCAGCAGCACAGGGGGCCGCGAGCAGTACTTC
TRBV2	TRBJ2-5	-	TRBD1	CASRAGQGGQTQYF	TGTGCCAGCAGAGCGGGACAGGGTGGCCAGACCCAGTACTTC
TRBV30	TRBJ2-3	medium-sized	-	CAWVSGVEGDTQYF	TGTGCCTGGGTCTCAGGGGTCGAGGGAGATACGCAGTATTTT
TRBV7-6	TRBJ2-2	few	TRBD2	CASSLARLADTGELFF	TGTGCCAGCAGCTTAGCGCGACTAGCGGACACCGGGGAGCTGTTTTTT
TRBV19	TRBJ2-3	-	TRBD1	CASSIGWTGGNTDTQYF	TGTGCCAGTAGTATTGGGTGGACAGGGGGAAACACAGATACGCAGTATTTT
TRBV18	TRBJ2-7	-	TRBD1	CASSPPGTGAGEQYF	TGTGCCAGCTCACCACCGGGAACAGGGGCAGGTGAGCAGTACTTC